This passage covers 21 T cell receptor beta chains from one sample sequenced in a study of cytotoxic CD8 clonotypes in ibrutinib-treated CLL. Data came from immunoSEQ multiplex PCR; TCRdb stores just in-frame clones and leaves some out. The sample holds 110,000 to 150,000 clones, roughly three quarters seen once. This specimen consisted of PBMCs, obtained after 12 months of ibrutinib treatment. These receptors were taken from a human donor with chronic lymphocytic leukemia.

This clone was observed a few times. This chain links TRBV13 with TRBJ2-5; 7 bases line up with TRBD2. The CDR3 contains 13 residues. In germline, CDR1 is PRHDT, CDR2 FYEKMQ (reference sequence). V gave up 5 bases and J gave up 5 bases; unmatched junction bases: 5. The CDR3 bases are TGTGCCAGCAGCCCGCGGGGAGGGGAGACCCAGTACTTC. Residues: CASSPRGGETQYF.

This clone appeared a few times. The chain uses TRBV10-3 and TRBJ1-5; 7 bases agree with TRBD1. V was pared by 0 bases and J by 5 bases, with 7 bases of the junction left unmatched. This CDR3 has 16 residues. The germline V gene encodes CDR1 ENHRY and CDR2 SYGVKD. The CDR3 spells CAISESKGTEDQPQHF. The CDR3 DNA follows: TGTGCCATCAGTGAGTCGAAGGGGACAGAGGATCAGCCCCAGCATTTT.

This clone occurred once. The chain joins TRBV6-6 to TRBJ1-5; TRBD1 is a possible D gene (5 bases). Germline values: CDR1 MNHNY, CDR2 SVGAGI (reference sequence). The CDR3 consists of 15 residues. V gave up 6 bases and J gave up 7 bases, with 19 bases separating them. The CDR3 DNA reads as TGTGCCAGCAGCCCCGGGCAGGGTAGCGAGCAGCCCCAGCATTTT. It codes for CASSPGQGSEQPQHF.

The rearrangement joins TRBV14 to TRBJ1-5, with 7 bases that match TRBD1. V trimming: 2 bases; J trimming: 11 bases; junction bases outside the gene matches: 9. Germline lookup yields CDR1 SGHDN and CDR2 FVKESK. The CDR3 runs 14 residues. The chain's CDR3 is CASSQHRGVRAQHF. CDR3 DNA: TGTGCCAGCAGCCAACACAGGGGAGTTAGGGCCCAGCATTTT. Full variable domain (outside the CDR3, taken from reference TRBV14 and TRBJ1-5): EAGVTQFPSHSVIEKGQTVTLRCDPISGHDNLYWYRRVMGKEIKFLLHFVKESKQDESGMPNNRFLAERTGGTYSTLKVQPAELEDSGVYFCASSQHRGVRAQHFGDGTRLSIL.

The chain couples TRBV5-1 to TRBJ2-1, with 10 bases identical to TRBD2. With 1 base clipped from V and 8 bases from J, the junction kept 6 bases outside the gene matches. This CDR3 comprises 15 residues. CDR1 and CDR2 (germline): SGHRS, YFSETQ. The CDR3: CASSLKLAGMYEQFF. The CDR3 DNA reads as TGCGCCAGCAGCTTGAAACTAGCGGGAATGTATGAGCAGTTCTTC.

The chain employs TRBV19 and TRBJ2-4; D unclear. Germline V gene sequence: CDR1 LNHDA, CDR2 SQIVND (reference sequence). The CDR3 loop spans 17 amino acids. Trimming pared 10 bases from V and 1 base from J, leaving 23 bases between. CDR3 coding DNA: TGTGCCACTCGACAAACCTTCGGGTTTTCGGCCAAAAACATTCAGTACTTC. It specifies CATRQTFGFSAKNIQYF. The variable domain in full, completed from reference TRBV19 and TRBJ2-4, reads DGGITQSPKYLFRKEGQNVTLSCEQNLNHDAMYWYRQDPGQGLRLIYYSQIVNDFQKGDIAEGYSVSREKKESFPLTVTSAQKNPTAFYLCATRQTFGFSAKNIQYFGAGTRLSVL.

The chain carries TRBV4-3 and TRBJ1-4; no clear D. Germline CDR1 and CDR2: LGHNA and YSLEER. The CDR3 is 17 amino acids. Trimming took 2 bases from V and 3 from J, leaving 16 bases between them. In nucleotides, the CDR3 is TGCGCCAGCAGCCAAACAGTCTTCAGCCAGCCTAATGAAAAACTGTTTTTT. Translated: CASSQTVFSQPNEKLFF.

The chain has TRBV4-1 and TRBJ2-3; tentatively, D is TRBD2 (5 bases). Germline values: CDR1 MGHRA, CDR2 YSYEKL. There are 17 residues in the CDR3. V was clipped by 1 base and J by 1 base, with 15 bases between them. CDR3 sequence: CASSQADYHPGTDTQYF. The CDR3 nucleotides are TGCGCCAGCAGCCAAGCTGACTACCACCCTGGCACAGATACGCAGTATTTT.

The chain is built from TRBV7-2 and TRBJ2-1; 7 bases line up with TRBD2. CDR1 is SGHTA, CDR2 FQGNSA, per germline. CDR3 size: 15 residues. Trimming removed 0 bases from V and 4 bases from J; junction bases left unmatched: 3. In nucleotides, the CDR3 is TGTGCCAGCAGCTTAGCGGGAGGGCGTTACAATGAGCAGTTCTTC. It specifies CASSLAGGRYNEQFF.

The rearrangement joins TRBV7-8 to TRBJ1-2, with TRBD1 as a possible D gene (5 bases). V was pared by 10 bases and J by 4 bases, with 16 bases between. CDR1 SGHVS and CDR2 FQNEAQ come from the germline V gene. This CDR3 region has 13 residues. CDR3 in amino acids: CAKEGPGGYGYTF. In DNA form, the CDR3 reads TGTGCCAAGGAGGGCCCTGGGGGCTATGGCTACACCTTC.

The CDR3 region is CASSLFPGQGLYEQYF. CDR3 sequence (DNA): TGCGCCAGCAGCCTCTTCCCGGGACAGGGGCTCTACGAGCAGTACTTC. The rearrangement joins TRBV4-3 to TRBJ2-7, with 10 bases lining up with TRBD1. The CDR3 consists of 16 residues. Germline lookup yields CDR1 LGHNA and CDR2 YSLEER. V shed 4 bases and J 3 bases; nucleotides not matched to a gene: 9.

The CDR3 here is CASQKASGRTYEQYF. The CDR3, as DNA: TGTGCCAGCCAAAAAGCTAGCGGGCGTACCTACGAGCAGTACTTC. The chain has TRBV27 and TRBJ2-7; 8 bases map to TRBD2. CDR3 length: 15 residues. Per the germline V gene, CDR1 is MNHEY and CDR2 is SMNVEV (reference sequence). J lost 2 bases, V lost 8 bases, and 11 bases had no gene match.

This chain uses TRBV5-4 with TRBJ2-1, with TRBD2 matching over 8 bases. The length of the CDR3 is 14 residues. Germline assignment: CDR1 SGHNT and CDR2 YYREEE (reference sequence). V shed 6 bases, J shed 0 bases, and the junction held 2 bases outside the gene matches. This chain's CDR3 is CASKRESSYNEQFF. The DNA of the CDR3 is TGTGCCAGCAAGCGGGAGAGCTCCTACAATGAGCAGTTCTTC. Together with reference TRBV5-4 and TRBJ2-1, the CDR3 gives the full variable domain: ETGVTQSPTHLIKTRGQQVTLRCSSQSGHNTVSWYQQALGQGPQFIFQYYREEENGRGNFPPRFSGLQFPNYSSELNVNALELDDSALYLCASKRESSYNEQFFGPGTRLTVL.

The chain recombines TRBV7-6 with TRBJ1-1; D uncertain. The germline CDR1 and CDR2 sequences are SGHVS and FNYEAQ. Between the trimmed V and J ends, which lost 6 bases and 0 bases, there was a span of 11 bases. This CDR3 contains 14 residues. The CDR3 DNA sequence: TGTGCCAGCAGTTACCCGGGAATGAACACTGAAGCTTTCTTT. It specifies CASSYPGMNTEAFF.

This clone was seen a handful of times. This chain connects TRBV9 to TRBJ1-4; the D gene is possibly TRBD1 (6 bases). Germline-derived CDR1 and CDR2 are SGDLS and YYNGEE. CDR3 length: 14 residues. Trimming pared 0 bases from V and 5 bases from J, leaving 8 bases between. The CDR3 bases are TGTGCCAGCAGCGTAGACAGGGCGAATGAAAAACTGTTTTTT. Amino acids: CASSVDRANEKLFF.

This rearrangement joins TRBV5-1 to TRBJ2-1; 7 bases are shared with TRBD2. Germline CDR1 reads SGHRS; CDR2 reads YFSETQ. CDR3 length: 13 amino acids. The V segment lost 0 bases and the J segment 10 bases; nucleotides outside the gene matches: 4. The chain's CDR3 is CASSLAQGGEQFF. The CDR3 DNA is TGCGCCAGCAGCTTGGCCCAGGGAGGGGAGCAGTTCTTC.

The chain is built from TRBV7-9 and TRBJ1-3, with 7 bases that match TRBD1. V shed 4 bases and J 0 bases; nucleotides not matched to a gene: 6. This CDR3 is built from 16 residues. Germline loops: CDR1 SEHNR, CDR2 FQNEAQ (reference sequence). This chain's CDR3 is CASSSLRDSSGNTIYF. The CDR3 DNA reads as TGTGCCAGCAGCTCGTTACGGGACAGCTCTGGAAACACCATATATTTT.

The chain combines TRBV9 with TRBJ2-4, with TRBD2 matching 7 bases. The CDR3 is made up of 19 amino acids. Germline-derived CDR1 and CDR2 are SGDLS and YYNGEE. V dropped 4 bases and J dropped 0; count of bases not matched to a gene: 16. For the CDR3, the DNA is TGTGCCAGCAGCCGCACCTGGGCGGGAGAGGACGTAGCCAAAAACATTCAGTACTTC. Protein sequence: CASSRTWAGEDVAKNIQYF.

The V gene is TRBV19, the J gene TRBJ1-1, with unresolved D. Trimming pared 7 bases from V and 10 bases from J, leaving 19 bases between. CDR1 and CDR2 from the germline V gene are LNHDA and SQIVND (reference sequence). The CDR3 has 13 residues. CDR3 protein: CASIEPGSEGAFF. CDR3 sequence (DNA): TGTGCCAGTATTGAACCGGGTAGCGAGGGAGCTTTCTTT.

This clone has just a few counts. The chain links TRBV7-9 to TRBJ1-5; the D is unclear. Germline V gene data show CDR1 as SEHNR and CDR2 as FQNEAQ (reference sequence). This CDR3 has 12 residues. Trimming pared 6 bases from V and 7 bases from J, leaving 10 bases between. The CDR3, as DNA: TGTGCCAGCAGAGTAGGAAACCAGCCCCAGCATTTT. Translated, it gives CASRVGNQPQHF.

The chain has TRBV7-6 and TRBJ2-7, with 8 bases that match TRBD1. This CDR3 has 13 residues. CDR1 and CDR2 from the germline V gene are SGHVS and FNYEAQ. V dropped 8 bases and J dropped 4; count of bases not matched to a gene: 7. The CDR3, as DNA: TGTGCCAGCGATCCAGGGGGCGGTTACGAGCAGTACTTC. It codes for CASDPGGGYEQYF.